One sample yielded the 5 T cell receptor beta chains listed below, sequenced in a study of blood T cell repertoires in COVID-19. TCRdb's copy holds only in-frame clones and misses some; the assay was immunoSEQ multiplex PCR. The sample holds some 140,000 clones, roughly 80% seen once. Sequenced: peripheral blood. All receptors derive from a man aged 60 to 75 with acute or convalescent COVID-19.

The chain recombines TRBV5-1 with TRBJ1-1; 9 bases agree with TRBD1. The CDR3 spans 16 residues. Germline CDR1 reads SGHRS; CDR2 reads YFSETQ. J gave up 4 bases and V 0 bases, and 7 bases lay outside the gene matches. The CDR3 sequence: CASSLEPGTGTTEAFF. The CDR3, as DNA: TGCGCCAGCAGCTTGGAACCTGGGACAGGGACCACTGAAGCTTTCTTT.

This sequence joins TRBV5-6 and TRBJ2-1, with 8 nucleotides matching TRBD2. With V trimmed by 1 base and J by 7 bases, 7 bases remained unmatched. CDR3 size: 15 residues. Germline assignment: CDR1 SGHDT and CDR2 YYEEEE. In nucleotides, the CDR3 is TGTGCCAGCAGCTTGAAGGGGGGACTAGAGAATGAGCAGTTCTTC. It translates to CASSLKGGLENEQFF. The full variable domain, completed using reference TRBV5-6 and TRBJ2-1, is DAGVTQSPTHLIKTRGQQVTLRCSPKSGHDTVSWYQQALGQGPQFIFQYYEEEERQRGNFPDRFSGHQFPNYSSELNVNALLLGDSALYLCASSLKGGLENEQFFGPGTRLTVL.

This clone was counted only a few times. The gene calls are TRBV20-1 and TRBJ2-7, with a tentative D call TRBD2 (6 bases). Trimming removed 8 bases from V and 4 bases from J, with 12 bases in between. CDR1 DFQATT and CDR2 SNEGSKA come from the germline V gene (reference sequence). The CDR3 consists of 11 residues. CDR3 loop: CSSGTAYEQYF. The CDR3 region has the DNA TGCAGTTCCGGGACTGCTTACGAGCAGTACTTC.

This chain joins TRBV2 and TRBJ2-7, with 12 bases that match TRBD2. CDR1 is SNHLY and CDR2 is FYNNEI in the germline V gene. V dropped 9 bases and J dropped 0; count of bases not matched to a gene: 3. The CDR3 is 14 residues long. The CDR3 sequence is CARQGLAGSYEQYF. The CDR3 nucleotides read TGTGCCAGACAGGGACTAGCGGGCTCCTACGAGCAGTACTTC.

CDR3 sequence reads: CASSDGQGGFGAQHF. The CDR3 DNA is TGTGCCAGCAGTGATGGGCAGGGTGGGTTTGGGGCCCAGCATTTT. The genes are TRBV2 and TRBJ1-5; D possibly corresponds to TRBD1 (5 bases). Trimming took off 3 bases at V and 11 bases at J, with 20 bases between the two ends. The germline gives CDR1 SNHLY, CDR2 FYNNEI. The CDR3 runs to 15 residues.